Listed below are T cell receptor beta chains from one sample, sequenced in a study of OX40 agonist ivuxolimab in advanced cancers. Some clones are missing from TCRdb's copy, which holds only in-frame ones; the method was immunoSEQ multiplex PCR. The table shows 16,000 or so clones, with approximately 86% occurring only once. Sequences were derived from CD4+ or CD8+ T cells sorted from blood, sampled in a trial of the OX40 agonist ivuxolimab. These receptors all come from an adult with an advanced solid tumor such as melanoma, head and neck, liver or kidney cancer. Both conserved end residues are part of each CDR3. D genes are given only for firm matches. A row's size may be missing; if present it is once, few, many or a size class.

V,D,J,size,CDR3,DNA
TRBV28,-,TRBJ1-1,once,CASSLFTNTEAFF,TGTGCCAGCAGTTTATTTACGAACACTGAAGCTTTCTTT
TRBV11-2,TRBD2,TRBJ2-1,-,CASSSLRGGFYNEQFF,TGTGCCAGCAGCTCACTTCGGGGGGGATTTTACAATGAGCAGTTCTTC
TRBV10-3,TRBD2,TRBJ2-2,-,CAISPRLAENTGELFF,TGTGCCATCAGCCCCCGGCTAGCGGAGAACACCGGGGAGCTGTTTTTT
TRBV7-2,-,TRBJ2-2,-,CARDREDGELFF,TGTGCCAGAGACAGGGAGGACGGGGAGCTGTTTTTT
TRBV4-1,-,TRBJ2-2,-,CASSQRSTGGTGELFF,TGCGCCAGCAGCCAAAGGTCAACGGGTGGGACCGGGGAGCTGTTTTTT
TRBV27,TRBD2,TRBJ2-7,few,CASSFIFSGRANEQYF,TGTGCCAGCAGTTTTATTTTCAGCGGGAGGGCCAACGAGCAGTACTTC
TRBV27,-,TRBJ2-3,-,CASSLPEGGLSTDTQYF,TGTGCCAGCAGTTTACCCGAGGGGGGCTTAAGCACAGATACGCAGTATTTT
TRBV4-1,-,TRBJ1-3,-,CASSQDGGAGIFSGNTIYF,TGCGCCAGCAGCCAAGATGGTGGGGCAGGGATATTCTCTGGAAACACCATATATTTT
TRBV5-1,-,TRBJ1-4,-,CASSLGRGDNEKLFF,TGCGCCAGCAGCTTGGGGAGGGGTGATAATGAAAAACTGTTTTTT
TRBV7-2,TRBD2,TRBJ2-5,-,CASSFVSGTRGGKTQYF,TGTGCCAGCAGCTTTGTTAGCGGGACCCGTGGTGGGAAGACCCAGTACTTC
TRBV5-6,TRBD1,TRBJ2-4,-,CASSRGQGSGVGIQYF,TGTGCCAGCAGCAGGGGACAGGGATCGGGGGTAGGCATTCAGTACTTC
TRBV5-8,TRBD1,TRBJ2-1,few,CASSRDRGYNEQFF,TGTGCCAGCAGCCGGGACAGGGGATACAATGAGCAGTTCTTC
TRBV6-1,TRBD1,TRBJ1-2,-,CASSPYGQEYYGYTF,TGTGCCAGCAGTCCCTACGGACAGGAATACTATGGCTACACCTTC
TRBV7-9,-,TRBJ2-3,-,CASSLAGDDTQYF,TGTGCCAGCAGCTTAGCGGGAGACGATACGCAGTATTTT
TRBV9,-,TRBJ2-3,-,CASSVPDYPTDTQYF,TGTGCCAGCAGCGTACCGGACTACCCGACAGATACGCAGTATTTT
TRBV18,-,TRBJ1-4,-,CASSREGTNEKLFF,TGTGCCAGCTCCCGGGAGGGAACTAATGAAAAACTGTTTTTT
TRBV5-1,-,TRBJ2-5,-,CASSPWTGEETQYF,TGCGCCAGCAGCCCCTGGACGGGAGAAGAGACCCAGTACTTC
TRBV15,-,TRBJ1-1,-,CATSPGRWGTEAFF,TGTGCCACCAGCCCCGGCAGGTGGGGCACTGAAGCTTTCTTT
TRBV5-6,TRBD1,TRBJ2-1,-,CASSWDRTYNEQFF,TGTGCCAGCAGCTGGGACAGGACCTACAATGAGCAGTTCTTC
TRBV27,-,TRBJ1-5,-,CASRFTALSGNQPQHF,TGTGCCAGCAGATTCACAGCCCTGTCGGGCAATCAGCCCCAGCATTTT
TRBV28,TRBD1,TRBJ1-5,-,CASTNPQGGQPQHF,TGTGCCAGCACCAACCCCCAGGGGGGTCAGCCCCAGCATTTT
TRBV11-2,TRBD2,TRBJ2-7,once,CASSGAGGGYEQYF,TGTGCCAGCAGCGGGGCCGGGGGGGGCTACGAGCAGTACTTC
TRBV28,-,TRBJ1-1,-,CASSLSGNKAFF,TGTGCCAGCAGTTTATCGGGGAATAAGGCTTTCTTT
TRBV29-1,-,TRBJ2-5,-,CSVGPLNRGPRGETQYF,TGCAGCGTTGGTCCACTTAACAGGGGCCCACGGGGGGAGACCCAGTACTTC
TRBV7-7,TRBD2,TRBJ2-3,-,CASRGGGPSDTQYF,TGTGCCAGCAGGGGCGGGGGGCCATCAGATACGCAGTATTTT
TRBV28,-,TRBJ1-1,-,CASTNRGEAFF,TGTGCCAGCACCAATAGGGGTGAAGCTTTCTTT
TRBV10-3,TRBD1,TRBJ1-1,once,CAISDKGANTEAFF,TGTGCCATCAGTGATAAGGGGGCGAACACTGAAGCTTTCTTT
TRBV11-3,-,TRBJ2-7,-,CANFWRKSYEQYF,TGTGCCAACTTTTGGCGGAAGTCCTACGAGCAGTACTTC
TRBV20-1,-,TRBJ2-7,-,CSAAPGREQYF,TGCAGTGCTGCCCCTGGACGCGAGCAGTACTTC
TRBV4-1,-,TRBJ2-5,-,CASSQGWDMEETQYF,TGCGCCAGCAGCCAAGGTTGGGACATGGAAGAGACCCAGTACTTC
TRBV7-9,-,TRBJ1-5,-,CASSPNNQPQHF,TGTGCCAGCAGCCCAAATAATCAGCCCCAGCATTTT
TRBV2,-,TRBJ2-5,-,CASSGLLGETQYF,TGTGCCAGCAGTGGACTCCTTGGAGAGACCCAGTACTTC
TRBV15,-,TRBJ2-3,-,CATQGRSTDTQYF,TGTGCCACTCAGGGGCGTAGCACAGATACGCAGTATTTT
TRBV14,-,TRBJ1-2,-,CASSQGIAAYGYTF,TGTGCCAGCAGCCAGGGTATTGCAGCCTATGGCTACACCTTC
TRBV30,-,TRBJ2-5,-,CAWSVSGMQTQYF,TGTGCCTGGAGTGTATCCGGGATGCAGACCCAGTACTTC
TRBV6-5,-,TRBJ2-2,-,CASRALTAGELFF,TGTGCCAGCAGGGCCCTCACGGCCGGGGAGCTGTTTTTT
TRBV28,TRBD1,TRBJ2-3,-,CASSLRDRGKDTQYF,TGTGCCAGCAGTTTGAGGGACAGGGGTAAAGATACGCAGTATTTT
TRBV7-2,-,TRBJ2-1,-,CASSRNSPEQFF,TGTGCCAGCAGCCGCAACTCCCCTGAGCAGTTCTTC
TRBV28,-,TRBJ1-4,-,CASSREVLQSEKLFF,TGTGCCAGCAGTCGAGAAGTACTCCAATCTGAAAAACTGTTTTTT
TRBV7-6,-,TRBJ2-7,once,CASSLEDHPRLEQYF,TGTGCCAGCAGCTTAGAAGATCACCCAAGGCTCGAGCAGTACTTC
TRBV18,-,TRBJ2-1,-,CASSLPRGEQFF,TGTGCCAGCTCACTCCCGAGGGGTGAGCAGTTCTTC
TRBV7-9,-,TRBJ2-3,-,CASSTLRATGRPDTQYF,TGTGCCAGCAGCACGCTGCGTGCGACAGGGAGGCCAGATACGCAGTATTTT
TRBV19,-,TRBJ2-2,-,CASRPSGRVTGELFF,TGTGCCAGTAGGCCGAGCGGAAGAGTCACCGGGGAGCTGTTTTTT
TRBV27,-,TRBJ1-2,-,CASSLSYSNYGYTF,TGTGCCAGCAGTTTATCTTACAGTAACTATGGCTACACCTTC
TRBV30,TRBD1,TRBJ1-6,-,CAWTIRGRDSPLHF,TGTGCCTGGACAATCAGGGGGCGGGATTCACCCCTCCACTTT
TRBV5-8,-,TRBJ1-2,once,CASSLAGNYGYTF,TGTGCCAGCAGCTTGGCAGGGAACTATGGCTACACCTTC
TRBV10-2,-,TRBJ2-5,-,CASSETETQYF,TGCGCCAGCAGTGAGACGGAGACCCAGTACTTC
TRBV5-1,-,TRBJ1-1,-,CASSIGRNEAFF,TGCGCCAGCAGCATCGGGAGGAATGAAGCTTTCTTT
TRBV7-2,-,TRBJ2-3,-,CASSPSTSTDTQYF,TGTGCCAGCAGTCCTTCCACTAGCACAGATACGCAGTATTTT
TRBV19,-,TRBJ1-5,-,CASSIVLQVNQPQHF,TGTGCCAGTAGTATCGTACTACAGGTCAATCAGCCCCAGCATTTT
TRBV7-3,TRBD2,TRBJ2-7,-,CASSLTRTSGNEQYF,TGTGCCAGCAGCTTAACAAGGACTAGCGGCAACGAGCAGTACTTC
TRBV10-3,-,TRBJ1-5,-,CAISESRNQPQHF,TGTGCCATCAGTGAGTCAAGGAATCAGCCCCAGCATTTT
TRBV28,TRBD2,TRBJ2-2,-,CASSFRKGLASNTGELFF,TGTGCCAGCAGTTTCAGAAAGGGACTAGCTAGTAACACCGGGGAGCTGTTTTTT
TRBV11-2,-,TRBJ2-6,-,CASSLDITSGANVLTF,TGTGCCAGCAGCTTAGATATTACCTCTGGGGCCAACGTCCTGACTTTC
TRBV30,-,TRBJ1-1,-,CAWSVLKLNLGGQNTEAFF,TGTGCCTGGAGTGTACTTAAGTTAAACCTGGGGGGGCAGAACACTGAAGCTTTCTTT
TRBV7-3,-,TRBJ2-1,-,CASSIPGYEQFF,TGTGCCAGCAGCATCCCCGGGTATGAGCAGTTCTTC
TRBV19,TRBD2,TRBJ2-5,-,CAKGAGAIFTVNLRQETQYF,TGTGCCAAAGGGGCGGGAGCAATCTTCACCGTTAACCTCCGCCAAGAGACCCAGTACTTC
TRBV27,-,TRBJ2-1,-,CASSLFGTGNEQFF,TGTGCCAGCAGTTTGTTCGGGACGGGCAATGAGCAGTTCTTC
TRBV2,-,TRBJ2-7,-,CASSESVAASEQYF,TGTGCCAGCAGTGAAAGCGTCGCGGCCTCCGAGCAGTACTTC